The 10 T cell receptor beta chains presented below share a single source sample, sequenced in a study of blood T cell repertoires in COVID-19 (dated by TCRdb to the early 2020s). The library was generated by the immunoSEQ multiplex PCR assay. TCRdb's version of the immuneACCESS table is confined to in-frame rearrangements and falls short of the full clone set. An unresolved V gene accounts for under half of the shortfall where checked; the remainder is of unknown origin. The table for this sample lists under 300,000 clones; approximately 90% of them were counted only once. The top ten clonotypes cover roughly 9% of the sample. Sequencing was done on a sample of PBMCs or T cells enriched from blood (not recorded which). The receptor set was obtained from a man between 35 and 55 years old who had recovered from COVID-19.

The rearrangement links TRBV6-1 to TRBJ2-7; 12 bases are a match to TRBD2. From germline, CDR1 is MNHNS and CDR2 SASEGT. V shed 2 bases and J 7 bases; nucleotides not matched to a gene: 9. This CDR3 is 16 amino acids long. This CDR3 reads CASSETVLAGGGEQYF. For the CDR3, the DNA is TGTGCCAGCAGTGAAACGGTACTAGCGGGGGGAGGTGAGCAGTACTTC.

The chain employs TRBV6-6 and TRBJ2-3, with D possibly TRBD2 on 6 matching bases. Trimming stripped 5 bases from V and 1 base from J, with 16 bases between. Germline CDR1 and CDR2: MNHNY and SVGAGI (reference sequence). The CDR3 extends over 16 amino acids. The CDR3 nucleotides read TGTGCCAGCAGTCCCCTGGGAGCGGGCGGCACAGATACGCAGTATTTT. It encodes CASSPLGAGGTDTQYF.

In the case of this clone: The same CDR3 also results from other DNA sequences found in this sample. The CDR3 protein is CSVPGTGGYGYTF. CDR3 in DNA: TGCAGCGTTCCCGGGACAGGGGGCTATGGCTACACCTTC. The chain is built from TRBV29-1 and TRBJ1-2; 11 bases align to TRBD1. Germline assignment: CDR1 SQVTM and CDR2 ANQGSEA. The CDR3 extends over 13 amino acids. V gave up 5 bases and J gave up 4 bases; unmatched junction bases: 3.

V gene TRBV5-1 combines with J gene TRBJ2-4; 13 positions agree with TRBD2. The CDR3 totals 16 residues. Germline V gives CDR1 SGHRS, CDR2 YFSETQ. Trimming at V came to 4 bases and at J to 8 bases, leaving 9 bases not matched to a gene. Here the CDR3 DNA reads TGCGCCAGCAGCACGACTAGCGGGGGGCCCGGGGACATTCAGTACTTC. Its protein is CASSTTSGGPGDIQYF.

This sequence joins TRBV7-3 and TRBJ2-2; no firm D call. Per germline, CDR1 SGHTA and CDR2 FQGTGA. Trimming left V 1 base short and J 3 bases short, with 15 bases between. The CDR3 has 17 residues. The CDR3 nucleotides are TGTGCCAGCAGCTTAATGGCCCTACTGGGCGACACCGGGGAGCTGTTTTTT. It codes for CASSLMALLGDTGELFF.

The rearrangement links TRBV10-3 to TRBJ1-3; the D is unclear. The V gene lost 6 bases and the J gene lost 1 base, with 13 bases spanning the gap. In germline, CDR1 is ENHRY, CDR2 SYGVKD. The CDR3 covers 15 residues. This chain's CDR3 is CAIRGYEGSGNTIYF. The CDR3 DNA reads as TGTGCCATCAGGGGCTATGAGGGTTCTGGAAACACCATATATTTT.

The chain joins TRBV9 to TRBJ2-2, with 9 bases identical to TRBD1. CDR1 and CDR2 (germline): SGDLS, YYNGEE. This CDR3 has 18 amino acids. Trimming took 3 bases from V and 1 from J; bases not matched to a gene: 10. CDR3 in DNA: TGTGCCAGCAGCGCGGACAGGGGAGGGGTGGGGAACACCGGGGAGCTGTTTTTT. This encodes CASSADRGGVGNTGELFF.

The rearrangement links TRBV5-4 to TRBJ2-5, with 8 bases aligning to TRBD1. The length of the CDR3 is 15 residues. Germline V lookup: CDR1 SGHNT, CDR2 YYREEE (reference sequence). The ends lost 5 bases at V and 5 bases at J; junction bases unmatched: 11. The CDR3 DNA reads as TGTGCCAGCAGATTCGGACAGGGTCGAATGGAGACCCAGTACTTC. Residues: CASRFGQGRMETQYF.

The CDR3 DNA is TGCGCCAGCAGCTTGGGGTCTAGCGGGTTGCAAGAGACCCAGTACTTC. The encoded protein is CASSLGSSGLQETQYF. The genes are TRBV5-1 and TRBJ2-5; 8 positions match TRBD2. Germline V gene lookup returns CDR1 SGHRS and CDR2 YFSETQ. This CDR3 contains 16 residues. Trimming took 0 bases from V and 2 from J; bases not matched to a gene: 6. Supplemented by reference TRBV5-1 and TRBJ2-5, the full variable domain reads KAGVTQTPRYLIKTRGQQVTLSCSPISGHRSVSWYQQTPGQGLQFLFEYFSETQRNKGNFPGRFSGRQFSNSRSEMNVSTLELGDSALYLCASSLGSSGLQETQYFGPGTRLLVL.

The chain is built from TRBV3-1 (or the pseudogene TRBV3-2) and TRBJ1-3; D perhaps matches TRBD1 (6 bases). Trimming shortened V by 5 bases and J by 4 bases, and 12 bases separated the two germline ends. The length of the CDR3 is 14 residues. In germline, CDR1 is LGHDT, CDR2 YNNKEL (reference sequence). CDR3 protein: CASSEGGGGNTIYF. CDR3 nucleotides: TGTGCCAGCAGCGAGGGGGGGGGCGGAAACACCATATATTTT.